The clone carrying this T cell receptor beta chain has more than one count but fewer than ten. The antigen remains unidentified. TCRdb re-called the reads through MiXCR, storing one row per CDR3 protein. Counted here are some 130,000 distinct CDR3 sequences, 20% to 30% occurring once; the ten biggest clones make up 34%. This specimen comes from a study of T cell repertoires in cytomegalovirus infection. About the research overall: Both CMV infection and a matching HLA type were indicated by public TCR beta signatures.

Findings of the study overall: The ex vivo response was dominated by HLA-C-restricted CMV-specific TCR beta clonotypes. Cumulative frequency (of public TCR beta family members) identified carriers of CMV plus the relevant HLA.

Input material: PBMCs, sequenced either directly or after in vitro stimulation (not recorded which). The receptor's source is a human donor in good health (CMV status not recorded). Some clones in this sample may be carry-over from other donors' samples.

The CDR3 DNA follows: TGTGCCAGCAGCTTAGATTTCGCAGGGTCGTTCGGTGGCTACACCTTC. Translating gives CASSLDFAGSFGGYTF. The chain has TRBV11-2 and TRBJ1-2; D is perhaps TRBD1 (5 bases). The CDR3 is 16 amino acids. Germline V lookup: CDR1 SGHAT, CDR2 FQNNGV. V was trimmed by 0 bases and J by 7 bases, leaving 18 bases between them. Full variable domain (missing parts from reference TRBV11-2 and TRBJ1-2): EAGVAQSPRYKIIEKRQSVAFWCNPISGHATLYWYQQILGQGPKLLIQFQNNGVVDDSQLPKDRFSAERLKGVDSTLKIQPAKLEDSAVYLCASSLDFAGSFGGYTFGSGTRLTVV.